This T cell receptor (beta chain) emerged from a study of T cell repertoires in cytomegalovirus infection. Looking at the study overall: Public TCR beta signature analysis indicated the presence of both CMV infection and matching HLA type.

V lost 1 base to trimming and J lost 2 bases; unmatched junction nucleotides: 7. Germline V gene lookup returns CDR1 SGHVS and CDR2 FNYEAQ. The CDR3 sequence is 17 residues long. TCRdb re-called the reads through MiXCR, storing one row per CDR3 protein. The table lists 250,000 to 300,000 distinct CDR3 sequences, about a sixth of them singletons. This clonotype has at least ten counts. The V and J genes are TRBV7-6 and TRBJ1-5; TRBD1 matches at 8 bases. This receptor was obtained from a human donor in good health (CMV status not recorded). Some clones in this sample may be carry-over from other donors' samples. Sequencing input: CD8+ T cells from PBMCs. CDR3 region: CASSLGQGREGNQPQHF. CDR3 sequence (DNA): TGTGCCAGCAGCTTAGGACAGGGGCGGGAGGGCAATCAGCCCCAGCATTTT.